This record concerns one T cell receptor (beta chain) sequence. Its matching antigen is unknown. Germline trimming cut 5 bases from V and 2 bases from J; bases unmatched to any gene: 3. The CDR3 covers 15 residues. Germline V gives CDR1 SNHLY, CDR2 FYNNEI. The data originate from a study of T cells in Graves' hyperthyroidism and ophthalmopathy. Amplification targeted TCR beta CDR3 regions from RNA transcripts. HTBI primers drove first-round RT-PCR of the TCR CDR3. TCRdb passed the multiplex PCR reads through MiXCR, listing each CDR3 protein once. The repertoire holds 650,000 to 800,000 distinct CDR3 sequences, with just under 45% as singletons. The study, taken as a whole, reports: By a 13 V-J model, ophthalmopathy was set apart from stable hyperthyroidism. Most thyroid clonotypes with frequency above 0.001 were detected in blood. Prediction of ophthalmopathy progression came a median approximately 6.5 months pre-onset.

Material for sequencing was peripheral blood or thyroid tissue (not recorded which). The origin of this receptor is an adult man with Graves' disease, either hyperthyroidism or ophthalmopathy (not recorded which). The chain couples TRBV2 to TRBJ1-5; the match to TRBD1 covers 10 bases. CDR3 bases: TGTGCCAGCAGTAAGACAGGGGGCGGCAATCAGCCCCAGCATTTT. Protein product: CASSKTGGGNQPQHF.